Listed here is a single TCR beta chain. Its antigen is not identified. A read error is possible here, since a much larger clone lies one base away. TCR beta VDJ and CDR3 were profiled, and genomic DNA was the template. TCRdb re-called the reads through MiXCR, storing one row per CDR3 protein. Among about 150,000 distinct CDR3 sequences listed, about 54% were seen once. The CDR3 loop spans 15 amino acids. CDR1 and CDR2 (germline): SGHDT, YYEEEE. With V trimmed by 4 bases and J by 2 bases, 8 bases remained unmatched. The data were taken from a study of CD8+CD57+ T cells in acquired aplastic anemia. Study-wide results and limits: The study identified twenty-nine CD8+ CDR3 sequences shared by patients and controls.

Whoever was chosen for sequencing had shown CD8+CD57+ cell expansion by flow cytometry. Severe acquired aplastic anemia was the diagnosis recorded for all patients. This receptor was identified in a human donor with aplastic anemia. V gene TRBV5-6 combines with J gene TRBJ2-7; 8 positions match TRBD1. The sequencing sample was made of sorted CD4+, CD8+, or CD8+CD57+ T cells (not recorded which) from PBMCs. The CDR3 nucleotides are TGTGCCAGCAGCCCGGGACAGGTGTCAACCTACGAGCAGTACTTC. This translates into CASSPGQVSTYEQYF.